Shown below are 5 T cell receptor beta chains from a single sample sequenced in a study of neurological immune-mediated disorders. TCRdb fed the 5' RACE reads into MiXCR, producing one record per CDR3 protein. The table lists roughly 60,000 distinct CDR3 sequences, approximately 4% of them singletons. The sample consisted of PBMCs. The receptors shown here come from a woman in her 30s with multiple sclerosis.

This clonotype was picked up many times. The gene calls are TRBV12-3 or TRBV12-4 and TRBJ1-3; D not resolved. CDR3 length: 10 amino acids. Trimming left V 8 bases short and J 6 bases short, with 5 bases between. CDR3 sequence reads: CASGVNTIYF. The CDR3 nucleotides read TGTGCCAGCGGTGTAAACACCATATATTTT.

This clonotype was observed many times. The CDR3 DNA reads TGCAGTGCTAGGTCGCTAGCGGGAAAAGAGCAGTACTTC. It encodes CSARSLAGKEQYF. The gene calls are TRBV20-1 and TRBJ2-7; 9 bases are a match to TRBD2. Trimming removed 3 bases from V and 7 bases from J; junction bases left unmatched: 7. Germline CDR1 reads DFQATT; CDR2 reads SNEGSKA (reference sequence). There are 13 residues in the CDR3.

This clonotype occurred many times. The genes are TRBV5-1 and TRBJ2-1, with 7 positions matching TRBD2. Germline lookup yields CDR1 SGHRS and CDR2 YFSETQ. The CDR3 is 12 amino acids. V dropped 4 bases and J dropped 7; count of bases not matched to a gene: 2. The CDR3 loop is CASSRSGNEQFF. In DNA, the CDR3 is TGCGCCAGCAGCCGTAGCGGGAATGAGCAGTTCTTC. Complete variable domain (other parts from reference TRBV5-1 and TRBJ2-1): KAGVTQTPRYLIKTRGQQVTLSCSPISGHRSVSWYQQTPGQGLQFLFEYFSETQRNKGNFPGRFSGRQFSNSRSEMNVSTLELGDSALYLCASSRSGNEQFFGPGTRLTVL.

This clonotype was seen ten or more times. The junction shows a germline mismatch at one end, possibly a read error. This sequence joins TRBV5-6 and TRBJ1-5; D not resolved. The germline gives CDR1 SGHDT, CDR2 YYEEEE. The CDR3 loop spans 12 amino acids. For the CDR3, the DNA is TGTGCCAGCCAAGGAGGCAATCAGCCCCAGAATTTT. Amino acid sequence: CASQGGNQPQNF.

Details on this clonotype: Without the conserved terminal phenylalanine or tryptophan, this CDR3 likely stems from a read error. The chain carries TRBV7-9 and TRBJ1-1; possibly TRBD1 for D (5 bases). The germline CDR1 and CDR2 sequences are SEHNR and FQNEAQ (reference sequence). CDR3 size: 13 residues. V lost 5 bases to trimming and J lost 3 bases, with 10 bases between them. CDR3 in amino acids: CASSIRRDTEAFN. The DNA of the CDR3 is TGTGCCAGCAGCATTCGCAGGGACACTGAAGCTTTCAAT.